The entry that follows covers one T cell receptor (beta chain) sequence. No antigen is known for it. Germline V gives CDR1 LNHDA, CDR2 SQIVND (reference sequence). V gave up 10 bases and J gave up 7 bases, with 25 bases separating them. The CDR3 runs to 15 residues. The sample belongs to a study of regulatory T cells in long-lasting Graves disease. General study results and limits: Favored gene segments in persistent disease were TRBV28, TRBJ1-2 and TRBJ2-5. Having few samples may have compromised the accuracy. The persistent group shared some 2,700 public clonotypes, more than the approximately 880 shared by new patients.

Time point described: persistent/refractory GD, antithyroid drugs over 5 years with positive TRAb. PBMC RNA served as the TCR library source. Roughly 8.3 milliliters of peripheral blood were taken and placed in EDTA tubes. Sequencing libraries for TCR beta were prepared with iRepertoire HTBI primers and Arm-PCR of CDR3 regions. In TCRdb, the multiplex PCR reads were re-called with MiXCR into one record per CDR3 protein. The sample has fewer than 600,000 distinct CDR3 sequences, roughly 23% seen once. This TCR was recovered from a female donor with Graves disease. This chain joins TRBV19 and TRBJ1-2, with D tentatively TRBD1 (5 bases). Here the sequenced sample was peripheral blood mononuclear cells (PBMCs), taken when the disease was refractory, from a patient treated with antithyroid drugs. As DNA, the CDR3 is TGTGCCACCGACAACTCTTTCCAGGGTTCGGGTGGCTACACCTTC. Translation gives CATDNSFQGSGGYTF.